Below are 14 T cell receptor beta chains sequenced from a single sample in a study of blood T cell repertoires in COVID-19. TCRdb's copy holds only in-frame clones and misses some; the assay was immunoSEQ multiplex PCR. This table holds 150,000 to 200,000 clones, 82% found once. The sequencing sample was made of peripheral blood. The receptor set was obtained from a woman between 55 and 75 years old with COVID-19, enrolled during active disease.

The chain employs TRBV6-5 and TRBJ2-3; 7 nucleotides align to TRBD1. The CDR3 covers 14 residues. Looked up from germline, CDR1 is MNHEY and CDR2 is SVGAGI. J lost 1 base, V lost 7 bases, and 5 bases had no gene match. The CDR3 DNA reads as TGTGCCAGCAAAGGGGGCCCGGGCACAGATACGCAGTATTTT. As protein: CASKGGPGTDTQYF.

The J gene is TRBJ2-5, the V gene TRBV7-2, with TRBD1 as a possible D gene (6 bases). CDR1 is SGHTA and CDR2 is FQGNSA in the germline V gene. Trimming took off 6 bases at V and 4 bases at J, with 12 bases between the two ends. This CDR3 has 13 residues. CDR3 amino acids: CASRTGPGETQYF. The CDR3 DNA is TGTGCCAGCAGGACAGGTCCGGGAGAGACCCAGTACTTC.

This clone was found many times. Other DNA sequences of this sample code for an identical CDR3. The chain employs TRBV7-2 and TRBJ2-5; 9 bases line up with TRBD1. Trimming cost V 1 base and J 4 bases; bases outside gene matches: 4. The CDR3 is 15 amino acids. In germline, CDR1 is SGHTA, CDR2 FQGNSA. CDR3 DNA sequence: TGTGCCAGCAGCTTAGTGGACAGGGGTGGAGAGACCCAGTACTTC. This sequence encodes CASSLVDRGGETQYF.

V and J are TRBV7-8 and TRBJ1-5, with 9 bases fitting TRBD1. The V and J ends lost 5 bases and 6 bases, in that order; junction bases with no gene match: 8. Germline V gene lookup returns CDR1 SGHVS and CDR2 FQNEAQ. The CDR3 is 15 amino acids. CDR3 nucleotides: TGTGCCAGCAGCCGCCGGGACAGGGTCATTCAGCCCCAGCATTTT. It encodes CASSRRDRVIQPQHF.

This chain uses TRBV7-6 with TRBJ1-1; 7 bases are shared with TRBD1. The CDR3 has 14 residues. V lost 3 bases and J lost 6; bases outside the gene matches: 7. Germline values: CDR1 SGHVS, CDR2 FNYEAQ. The CDR3 DNA reads TGTGCCAGCAGCTTGGCACAGGGGCCCCCTGAAGCTTTCTTT. Amino acids: CASSLAQGPPEAFF.

The chain uses TRBV7-2 and TRBJ2-5; TRBD2 matches at 8 bases. This CDR3 spans 14 amino acids. With V trimmed by 3 bases and J by 5 bases, 5 bases remained unmatched. Germline V gives CDR1 SGHTA, CDR2 FQGNSA. The CDR3 coding sequence is TGTGCCAGCAGCTTGGCGGGGACTAGTGAGACCCAGTACTTC. Translated, it gives CASSLAGTSETQYF.

The chain employs TRBV7-2 and TRBJ1-2; D gene uncertain. This CDR3 comprises 15 residues. The germline V gene encodes CDR1 SGHTA and CDR2 FQGNSA. The germline V and J ends were trimmed by 2 bases and 0 bases, with 10 bases remaining between them. CDR3: CASSLFAGTNYGYTF. The CDR3 DNA reads as TGTGCCAGCAGCTTATTCGCCGGGACTAACTATGGCTACACCTTC.

The CDR3 reads CASSLRVAGGPADTQYF. The CDR3 DNA reads as TGTGCCAGCAGCTTAAGGGTAGCGGGAGGGCCCGCAGATACGCAGTATTTT. This chain connects TRBV7-2 to TRBJ2-3, with 11 nucleotides matching TRBD2. This CDR3 is 17 amino acids long. Per germline, CDR1 SGHTA and CDR2 FQGNSA. Germline trimming cut 2 bases from V and 4 bases from J; bases unmatched to any gene: 8. The full variable domain, in which reference TRBV7-2 and TRBJ2-3 provide the parts outside the CDR3, is GAGVSQSPSNKVTEKGKDVELRCDPISGHTALYWYRQSLGQGLEFLIYFQGNSAPDKSGLPSDRFSAERTGGSVSTLTIQRTQQEDSAVYLCASSLRVAGGPADTQYFGPGTRLTVL.

This clone has a handful of counts. The chain couples TRBV30 to TRBJ2-7; perhaps TRBD1 as D (6 bases). The germline V and J ends were trimmed by 7 bases and 2 bases, with 12 bases remaining between them. The CDR3 has 12 residues. Germline V gene lookup returns CDR1 GTSNPN and CDR2 SVGIG (reference sequence). CDR3 protein: CASKQGTYEQYF. Here the CDR3 DNA reads TGTGCCTCTAAACAGGGTACCTACGAGCAGTACTTC.

The genes are TRBV19 and TRBJ1-4, with TRBD1 matching 9 bases. Germline V gives CDR1 LNHDA, CDR2 SQIVND (reference sequence). The CDR3 extends over 14 amino acids. After removal of 3 bases from V and 7 bases from J, the junction contained 3 bases not matched to a gene. This chain's CDR3 is CASSMGTGREKLFF. The DNA of the CDR3 is TGTGCCAGTAGTATGGGGACAGGGCGTGAAAAACTGTTTTTT.

The chain links TRBV7-8 to TRBJ2-1; possibly TRBD2 for D (7 bases). CDR3 length: 19 amino acids. Trimming took off 2 bases at V and 2 bases at J, with 22 bases between the two ends. CDR1 and CDR2 from the germline V gene are SGHVS and FQNEAQ. The CDR3 here is CASSLRGKGGTNAYNEQFF. DNA of the CDR3: TGTGCCAGCAGCTTAAGGGGTAAGGGGGGGACTAACGCCTACAATGAGCAGTTCTTC. Full variable domain (missing parts from reference TRBV7-8 and TRBJ2-1): GAGVSQSPRYKVAKRGQDVALRCDPISGHVSLFWYQQALGQGPEFLTYFQNEAQLDKSGLPSDRFFAERPEGSVSTLKIQRTQQEDSAVYLCASSLRGKGGTNAYNEQFFGPGTRLTVL.

This chain joins TRBV9 and TRBJ2-2; TRBD1 is a possible D gene (7 bases). The germline V gene encodes CDR1 SGDLS and CDR2 YYNGEE. With 4 bases removed from V and 4 bases from J, the gap between germline ends came to 17 bases. CDR3 size: 16 residues. Here the CDR3 reads CASSSQGLEGTGELFF. The CDR3 nucleotides read TGTGCCAGCAGCTCACAGGGGCTGGAGGGCACCGGGGAGCTGTTTTTT. Looking up the rest from reference TRBV9 and TRBJ2-2 gives the full variable domain: DSGVTQTPKHLITATGQRVTLRCSPRSGDLSVYWYQQSLDQGLQFLIQYYNGEERAKGNILERFSAQQFPDLHSELNLSSLELGDSALYFCASSSQGLEGTGELFFGEGSRLTVL.

The chain employs TRBV6-2 or TRBV6-3 and TRBJ2-3; 10 bases are shared with TRBD2. Trimming took 0 bases from V and 4 from J; bases not matched to a gene: 10. This CDR3 is built from 18 residues. Germline lookup yields CDR1 MNHEY and CDR2 SVGEGT. The CDR3 coding sequence is TGTGCCAGCAGTTACTCGATTCCTAGCGGGAGATTCCCAGATACGCAGTATTTT. Its translation: CASSYSIPSGRFPDTQYF.

The chain joins TRBV15 to TRBJ2-1; TRBD2 aligns across 12 bases. V lost 3 bases to trimming and J lost 4 bases; unmatched junction nucleotides: 4. This CDR3 contains 16 residues. Looked up from germline, CDR1 is LNHNV and CDR2 is YYDKDF (reference sequence). The CDR3 DNA reads as TGTGCCACCAGCAGGGGAACTAGCGGGGGGTACAATGAGCAGTTCTTC. Protein sequence: CATSRGTSGGYNEQFF.